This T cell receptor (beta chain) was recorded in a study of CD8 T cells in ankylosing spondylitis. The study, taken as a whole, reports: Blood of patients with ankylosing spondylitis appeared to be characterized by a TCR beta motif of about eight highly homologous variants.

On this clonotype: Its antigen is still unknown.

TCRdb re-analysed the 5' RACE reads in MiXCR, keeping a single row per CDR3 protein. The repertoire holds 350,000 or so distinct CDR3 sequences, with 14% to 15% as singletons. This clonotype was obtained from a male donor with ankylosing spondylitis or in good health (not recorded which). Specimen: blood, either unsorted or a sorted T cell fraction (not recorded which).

The CDR3 nucleotides are TGTGCCAGCAGTTACTATCGGGCTACAGATACGCAGTATTTT. The encoded protein is CASSYYRATDTQYF. The J gene is TRBJ2-3, the V gene TRBV6-5; D uncertain. The germline V gene encodes CDR1 MNHEY and CDR2 SVGAGI. V lost 1 base and J 3 bases, leaving 8 bases between the germline ends. The CDR3 spans 14 residues.